Detailed here is one T cell receptor (beta chain). Antigen unknown. The sample originates from a study of vaccination and CD4 T cells after COVID-19. Turning to the study itself: Blood was drawn a median around 66 days post second dose, range 14 to 241. Study results and limitations: Convalescent patients' vaccine-specific clones were spike mono-reactive in 304 of 307 cases.

Germline lookup yields CDR1 MRHNA and CDR2 SNTAGT. The CDR3 is made up of 15 amino acids. With V trimmed by 6 bases and J by 2 bases, 10 bases remained unmatched. An Oncomine TCR Beta short-read assay was used to sequence the DNA from cultured CD4+ T cells. Cultured CD4+ T cells yielded the extracted genomic DNA. MiXCR was run by TCRdb on the PCR reads, yielding one entry per CDR3 protein. The sample has 8,000 to 10,000 distinct CDR3 sequences, around 37% seen once; the top ten hold around 16%. Treatment specified: approximately nine-day PBMC culture with coronavirus spike peptide pools or control peptides (ViraFEST assay).

This TCR derives from a human donor who had recovered from COVID-19. The J gene is TRBJ2-7, the V gene TRBV6-4, with 7 bases identical to TRBD2. Specimen: CD4+ T cells from blood, cultured in vitro. Here the CDR3 reads CASSPSGARAYEQYF. The CDR3 region has the DNA TGTGCCAGCAGCCCAAGCGGGGCACGGGCCTACGAGCAGTACTTC.